Presented here are 32 T cell receptor beta chains from one specimen sequenced in a study of blood T cell repertoires in COVID-19. The table came from immunoSEQ multiplex PCR; TCRdb's copy has only in-frame clones and leaves some out. Altogether approximately 110,000 clones are present, around 83% being singletons, with the ten largest covering approximately 5.1%. The sample consisted of peripheral blood. Receptor source: a woman in her sixties or seventies with COVID-19, enrolled during active disease.

The V gene is TRBV12-3 or TRBV12-4, the J gene TRBJ1-1; D unresolved. There are 13 residues in the CDR3. Trimming cost V 5 bases and J 0 bases, with 7 bases left between them. CDR3 nucleotide sequence: TGTGCCAGCAGTATCGGGGTGAACACTGAAGCTTTCTTT. Translated, it gives CASSIGVNTEAFF.

The chain carries TRBV27 and TRBJ2-2; TRBD2 aligns across 10 bases. CDR1 and CDR2 from the germline V gene are MNHEY and SMNVEV (reference sequence). The CDR3 totals 19 residues. J lost 5 bases, V lost 1 base, and 13 bases had no gene match. CDR3 loop: CASSLFRLAGAGSTGELFF. The CDR3 nucleotides read TGTGCCAGCAGTTTATTTCGGCTAGCGGGGGCCGGGAGTACCGGGGAGCTGTTTTTT.

The chain recombines TRBV7-3 with TRBJ1-1; D not resolved. The CDR3 is 13 residues long. Germline V lookup: CDR1 SGHTA, CDR2 FQGTGA. The V end lost 4 bases, the J end lost 0 bases, and 6 bases lay between the germline ends. Here the CDR3 DNA reads TGTGCCAGCAGCTCCCTGTTGAACACTGAAGCTTTCTTT. This translates into CASSSLLNTEAFF.

The gene calls are TRBV7-9 and TRBJ1-1; tentatively, D is TRBD1 (5 bases). Trimming pared 1 base from V and 3 bases from J, leaving 12 bases between. In germline, CDR1 is SEHNR, CDR2 FQNEAQ (reference sequence). The length of the CDR3 is 15 residues. CDR3 DNA: TGTGCCAGCAGCTTAGGGGGCGGGGAAGACACTGAAGCTTTCTTT. It encodes CASSLGGGEDTEAFF.

The chain couples TRBV5-6 to TRBJ1-1; the D is unclear. Germline CDR1 reads SGHDT; CDR2 reads YYEEEE. Trimming left V 9 bases short and J 10 bases short, with 19 bases between. There are 12 residues in the CDR3. CDR3 loop: CATSDGRSGAFF. The CDR3 DNA sequence: TGTGCCACCAGTGATGGGCGAAGCGGAGCTTTCTTT.

In its sample, this clone was seen a few times. The J gene is TRBJ1-6, the V gene TRBV13, with TRBD1 identical over 7 bases. The length of the CDR3 is 15 residues. Germline V gene data show CDR1 as PRHDT and CDR2 as FYEKMQ (reference sequence). V lost 5 bases and J lost 7; bases outside the gene matches: 8. CDR3 sequence (DNA): TGTGCCAGCAGCACCACGGGACAGATGAATTCACCCCTCCACTTT. Translating gives CASSTTGQMNSPLHF.

For the CDR3, the DNA is TGTGCCAGCAGTTTGTTGACCGGGACAGGGGGAATATACGAGCAGTACTTC. Translated: CASSLLTGTGGIYEQYF. The chain joins TRBV27 to TRBJ2-7; 11 bases align to TRBD1. Germline values: CDR1 MNHEY, CDR2 SMNVEV (reference sequence). This CDR3 contains 17 residues. V dropped 3 bases and J dropped 4; count of bases not matched to a gene: 11.

The chain recombines TRBV7-9 with TRBJ1-3; no firm D call. The CDR3 length is 14 residues. Per the germline V gene, CDR1 is SEHNR and CDR2 is FQNEAQ (reference sequence). The V gene lost 5 bases and the J gene lost 0 bases, with 8 bases spanning the gap. The CDR3 loop is CASSQVVSGNTIYF. CDR3 DNA sequence: TGTGCCAGCAGCCAGGTGGTCTCTGGAAACACCATATATTTT. Together with reference TRBV7-9 and TRBJ1-3, the CDR3 gives the full variable domain: DTGVSQNPRHKITKRGQNVTFRCDPISEHNRLYWYRQTLGQGPEFLTYFQNEAQLEKSRLLSDRFSAERPKGSFSTLEIQRTEQGDSAMYLCASSQVVSGNTIYFGEGSWLTVV.

The chain carries TRBV6-5 and TRBJ2-7; TRBD1 aligns across 8 bases. CDR3 length: 16 amino acids. Germline V gene sequence: CDR1 MNHEY, CDR2 SVGAGI. The V and J ends lost 0 bases and 4 bases, in that order; junction bases with no gene match: 8. DNA for the CDR3: TGTGCCAGCAGTTACTCGATGGGACAGGTGAAGTACGAGCAGTACTTC. It is translated as CASSYSMGQVKYEQYF.

This clone was seen a few times. The V gene is TRBV10-1, the J gene TRBJ1-1; 8 bases are shared with TRBD1. Trimming cost V 6 bases and J 6 bases; bases outside gene matches: 3. The CDR3 has 12 residues. Germline CDR1 is WNHNN and CDR2 is SYGVQD (reference sequence). CDR3: CASSYRGSEAFF. CDR3 in DNA: TGCGCCAGCAGCTACAGGGGGTCTGAAGCTTTCTTT.

The chain joins TRBV3-1 (or the pseudogene TRBV3-2) to TRBJ2-7; possibly TRBD1 for D (5 bases). This CDR3 is 14 amino acids long. The germline V and J ends were trimmed by 4 bases and 2 bases, with 12 bases remaining between them. Germline CDR1 reads LGHDT; CDR2 reads YNNKEL (reference sequence). The chain's CDR3 is CASSPVQGTYEQYF. CDR3 nucleotides: TGTGCCAGCAGCCCCGTTCAGGGCACCTACGAGCAGTACTTC.

The chain has TRBV19 and TRBJ2-1; a weak D match, TRBD1 (6 bases). The germline V gene has CDR1 LNHDA and CDR2 SQIVND (reference sequence). CDR3 length: 14 amino acids. Trimming took 5 bases from V and 5 from J, leaving 13 bases between them. The CDR3 protein is CASSYQGTNNEQFF. CDR3 nucleotides: TGTGCCAGTAGTTATCAGGGGACCAACAATGAGCAGTTCTTC.

With respect to this clone: A junction boundary mismatches the germline segment, possibly from a read error. This chain links TRBV7-9 with TRBJ1-1, with 7 bases lining up with TRBD1. The CDR3 sequence is 10 residues long. Germline V gives CDR1 SEHNR, CDR2 FQNEAQ (reference sequence). CDR3 sequence: CASSDGQALF. The CDR3 DNA sequence: TGTGCCAGCAGCGACGGACAGGCCCTCTTT.

The chain is built from TRBV11-1 and TRBJ2-7; 8 bases align to TRBD1. The germline gives CDR1 SGHAT, CDR2 FQDESV (reference sequence). V lost 5 bases and J lost 2; bases outside the gene matches: 11. The CDR3 runs to 16 residues. The CDR3 loop is CASSRRTSTGAYEQYF. DNA of the CDR3: TGTGCCAGCAGCCGTAGGACGTCGACAGGGGCCTACGAGCAGTACTTC.

This chain connects TRBV7-8 to TRBJ2-1; 8 bases match TRBD2. Germline V gene sequence: CDR1 SGHVS, CDR2 FQNEAQ. This CDR3 contains 16 residues. V shed 6 bases, J shed 0 bases, and the junction held 7 bases outside the gene matches. The CDR3 region is CASRSSGAPSYNEQFF. CDR3 coding DNA: TGTGCCAGCAGGAGTAGCGGGGCACCCTCCTACAATGAGCAGTTCTTC.

The chain couples TRBV7-3 to TRBJ2-3; 8 bases line up with TRBD2. V dropped 2 bases and J dropped 4; count of bases not matched to a gene: 5. The CDR3 extends over 15 amino acids. The germline gives CDR1 SGHTA, CDR2 FQGTGA. CDR3 loop: CASSLVYSGADTQYF. The CDR3 bases are TGTGCCAGCAGCTTAGTATATAGCGGGGCAGATACGCAGTATTTT.

The genes are TRBV28 and TRBJ1-5; no reliable D call. The CDR3 is made up of 12 amino acids. The germline gives CDR1 MDHEN, CDR2 SYDVKM. Trimming removed 2 bases from V and 9 bases from J, with 8 bases in between. For the CDR3, the DNA is TGTGCCAGCAGTTTAGCCCTTAGGCCCCAGCATTTT. Encoded protein: CASSLALRPQHF.

The chain joins TRBV6-5 to TRBJ2-1, with D maybe TRBD1 (6 bases). In germline, CDR1 is MNHEY, CDR2 SVGAGI. This CDR3 has 14 residues. Trimming removed 6 bases from V and 0 bases from J, with 9 bases in between. DNA for the CDR3: TGTGCCAGCAGGAGGGACACCTCCTACAATGAGCAGTTCTTC. Translated, it gives CASRRDTSYNEQFF.

The chain uses TRBV10-2 and TRBJ2-2, with D tentatively TRBD2 (5 bases). Between the trimmed V and J ends, which lost 7 bases and 7 bases, there was a span of 22 bases. The CDR3 runs 16 residues. Per the germline V gene, CDR1 is WSHSY and CDR2 is SAAADI. CDR3 DNA: TGCGCCAGCATCCGACTCCCAAACGGCCGGGACGGGGAGCTGTTTTTT. It is translated as CASIRLPNGRDGELFF.

The V gene is TRBV19, the J gene TRBJ2-1; D is undetermined. The CDR3 covers 15 residues. Germline V CDR1 and CDR2: LNHDA, SQIVND (reference sequence). Trimming left V 1 base short and J 9 bases short, with 16 bases between. Here the CDR3 DNA reads TGTGCCAGTAGTATAGGCGGCCTAGAGGTCGGTGAGCAGTTCTTC. Its protein is CASSIGGLEVGEQFF.

The rearrangement links TRBV6-6 to TRBJ2-7; D not certain. This CDR3 is 14 amino acids long. The germline gives CDR1 MNHNY, CDR2 SVGAGI (reference sequence). V dropped 7 bases and J dropped 0 bases, with 13 bases sitting between them. CDR3 loop: CASKNSASSYEQYF. As DNA, the CDR3 is TGTGCCAGCAAAAACTCCGCGAGCTCCTACGAGCAGTACTTC.

The chain employs TRBV29-1 and TRBJ2-3, with 9 nucleotides matching TRBD2. J was trimmed by 5 bases and V by 8 bases; bases with no gene match: 20. The germline gives CDR1 SQVTM, CDR2 ANQGSEA. CDR3 length: 17 residues. The CDR3 region has the DNA TGCAGCTACTCTCATCTAGCTCGCGGGGGGGGGTTAGATACGCAGTATTTT. It encodes CSYSHLARGGGLDTQYF.

The chain has TRBV10-3 and TRBJ1-5; no definite D call. Trimming took 4 bases from V and 2 from J, leaving 12 bases between them. Germline V gives CDR1 ENHRY, CDR2 SYGVKD. The CDR3 contains 15 residues. CDR3 in amino acids: CAISGGGFGNQPQHF. Written as DNA, the CDR3 is TGTGCCATCAGTGGCGGAGGGTTCGGCAATCAGCCCCAGCATTTT.

The rearrangement uses TRBV4-3 and TRBJ1-2; 9 nucleotides match TRBD1. V was pared by 2 bases and J by 6 bases, with 4 bases of the junction left unmatched. The CDR3 sequence is 14 residues long. Per germline, CDR1 LGHNA and CDR2 YSLEER. The DNA of the CDR3 is TGCGCCAGCAGCCAAACAGGGGGCTGGGATGGCTACACCTTC. Its protein is CASSQTGGWDGYTF.

To note about this clone: Different DNA sequences within this sample yield the same CDR3. V usage is TRBV5-1 and J usage is TRBJ1-1, with D possibly TRBD1 on 5 matching bases. The CDR3 consists of 13 residues. In germline, CDR1 is SGHRS, CDR2 YFSETQ. V was pared by 4 bases and J by 1 base, with 8 bases between. CDR3 residues: CASSLTGNTEAFF. The CDR3, as DNA: TGCGCCAGCAGCCTAACAGGGAACACTGAAGCTTTCTTT.

The chain couples TRBV19 to TRBJ1-6; tentatively, D is TRBD1 (5 bases). V lost 7 bases and J lost 9, with 16 bases in between. The CDR3 covers 14 residues. Germline V gene data show CDR1 as LNHDA and CDR2 as SQIVND (reference sequence). The CDR3 loop reads CASTQRGASSPLHF. As DNA, the CDR3 is TGTGCCAGTACCCAACGTGGGGCTTCTTCACCCCTCCACTTT. Based on the CDR3 plus reference TRBV19 and TRBJ1-6, the full variable domain is DGGITQSPKYLFRKEGQNVTLSCEQNLNHDAMYWYRQDPGQGLRLIYYSQIVNDFQKGDIAEGYSVSREKKESFPLTVTSAQKNPTAFYLCASTQRGASSPLHFGNGTRLTVT.

The chain has TRBV9 and TRBJ2-3, with 11 bases matching TRBD2. V was clipped by 0 bases and J by 2 bases; unmatched bases: 20. The CDR3 sequence is 22 residues long. Germline V gene lookup returns CDR1 SGDLS and CDR2 YYNGEE. CDR3 sequence reads: CASSVAPLNQHRTSGSTDTQYF. The CDR3 nucleotides are TGTGCCAGCAGCGTAGCCCCTCTTAATCAACACCGGACTAGCGGGTCCACAGATACGCAGTATTTT.

This clone was seen more than once but under ten times. The chain carries TRBV4-1 and TRBJ2-5, with 8 bases matching TRBD2. Trimming removed 0 bases from V and 5 bases from J; junction bases left unmatched: 8. The germline CDR1 and CDR2 sequences are MGHRA and YSYEKL. This CDR3 has 16 residues. CDR3 protein: CASSQDEVLAGETQYF. DNA for the CDR3: TGCGCCAGCAGCCAAGACGAGGTATTAGCGGGGGAGACCCAGTACTTC.

CDR3 residues: CSVEDQGPTEAFF. The DNA of the CDR3 is TGCAGCGTTGAAGATCAGGGGCCAACTGAAGCTTTCTTT. V is TRBV29-1 and J is TRBJ1-1; tentatively, D is TRBD1 (6 bases). CDR1 SQVTM and CDR2 ANQGSEA come from the germline V gene. Trimming stripped 0 bases from V and 5 bases from J, with 10 bases between. This CDR3 is 13 amino acids long.

The chain combines TRBV5-1 with TRBJ2-2, with TRBD2 as a possible D gene (5 bases). The germline CDR1 and CDR2 sequences are SGHRS and YFSETQ. The CDR3 consists of 15 residues. The V gene lost 3 bases and the J gene lost 1 base, with 10 bases spanning the gap. The CDR3 bases are TGCGCCAGCAGCTCCCTAGCTCTGAACACCGGGGAGCTGTTTTTT. It encodes CASSSLALNTGELFF.

This clone was seen a handful of times. The J gene is TRBJ2-3, the V gene TRBV5-4; tentatively, D is TRBD2 (5 bases). Trimming shortened V by 3 bases and J by 5 bases, and 16 bases separated the two germline ends. The CDR3 is made up of 15 amino acids. CDR1 is SGHNT and CDR2 is YYREEE in the germline V gene (reference sequence). In nucleotides, the CDR3 is TGTGCCAGCAGCTCGAGGTTTCTAGGAGGAGATACGCAGTATTTT. Residues: CASSSRFLGGDTQYF.

This sequence joins TRBV7-9 and TRBJ1-1; the match to TRBD1 covers 8 bases. The CDR3 covers 16 residues. CDR1 is SEHNR and CDR2 is FQNEAQ in the germline V gene (reference sequence). J was trimmed by 5 bases and V by 5 bases; bases with no gene match: 13. CDR3 amino acids: CASSIPLQGAGTEAFF. The CDR3 DNA follows: TGTGCCAGCAGCATACCATTGCAGGGGGCGGGTACTGAAGCTTTCTTT.